This section outlines one T cell receptor beta chain sequence together with its context. CDR3 size: 15 residues. Germline V gene lookup returns CDR1 SGHDT and CDR2 YYEEEE. TCRdb re-called the 5' RACE reads, yielding one record per CDR3 amino acid sequence without DNA. The sample includes 80,000 or so distinct CDR3 sequences. The data originate from a study of monozygotic twins with inflammatory bowel disease. The sample taken for sequencing was blood. This TCR derives from a human donor with ulcerative colitis or Crohn's disease, or a healthy co-twin of an affected twin (not recorded which). The chain uses TRBV5-6 and TRBJ2-2. CDR3 amino acids: CASSLEMDGTGELFF.